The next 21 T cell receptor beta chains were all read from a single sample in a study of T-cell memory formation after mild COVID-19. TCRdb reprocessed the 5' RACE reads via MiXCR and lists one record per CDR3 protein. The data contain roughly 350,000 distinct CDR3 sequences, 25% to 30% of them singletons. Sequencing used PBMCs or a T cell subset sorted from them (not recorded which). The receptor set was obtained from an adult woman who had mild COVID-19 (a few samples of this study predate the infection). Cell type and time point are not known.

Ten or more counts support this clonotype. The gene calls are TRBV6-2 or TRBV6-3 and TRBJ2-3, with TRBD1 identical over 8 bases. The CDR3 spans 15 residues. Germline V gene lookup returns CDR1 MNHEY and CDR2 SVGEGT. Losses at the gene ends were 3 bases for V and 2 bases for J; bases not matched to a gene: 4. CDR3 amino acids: CASSYGDRTTDTQYF. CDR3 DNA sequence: TGTGCCAGCAGTTATGGGGACAGGACCACAGATACGCAGTATTTT.

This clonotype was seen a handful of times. Here the CDR3 DNA reads TGTGCCAGCAGCTTGGTCGGCCTAGCCGTAGATACGCAGTATTTT. Amino acids: CASSLVGLAVDTQYF. The V and J genes are TRBV7-6 and TRBJ2-3; D perhaps matches TRBD2 (5 bases). Germline values: CDR1 SGHVS, CDR2 FNYEAQ. This CDR3 contains 15 residues. Trimming stripped 3 bases from V and 5 bases from J, with 15 bases between.

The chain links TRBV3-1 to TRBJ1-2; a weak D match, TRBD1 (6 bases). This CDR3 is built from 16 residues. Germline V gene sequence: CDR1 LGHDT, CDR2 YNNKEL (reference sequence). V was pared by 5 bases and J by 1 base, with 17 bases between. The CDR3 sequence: CASSSRSGQFNYGYTF. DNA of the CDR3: TGTGCCAGCAGCTCGCGATCTGGACAGTTTAACTATGGCTACACCTTC.

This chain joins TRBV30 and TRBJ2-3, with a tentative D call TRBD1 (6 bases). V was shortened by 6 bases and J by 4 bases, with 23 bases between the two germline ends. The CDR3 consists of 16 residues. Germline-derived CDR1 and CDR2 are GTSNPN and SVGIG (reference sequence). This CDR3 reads CACRISGRGTADTQYF. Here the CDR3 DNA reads TGTGCCTGCCGAATATCCGGTAGGGGGACGGCAGATACGCAGTATTTT.

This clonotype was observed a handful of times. This CDR3 is CASSWAGPYNEQFF. For the CDR3, the DNA is TGTGCCAGCAGCTGGGCGGGTCCCTACAATGAGCAGTTCTTC. The chain has TRBV7-9 and TRBJ2-1, with D possibly matching TRBD2 (5 bases). The V end was cut by 4 bases, the J end by 2 bases, with 9 bases between. From germline, CDR1 is SEHNR and CDR2 FQNEAQ (reference sequence). The CDR3 is 14 amino acids.

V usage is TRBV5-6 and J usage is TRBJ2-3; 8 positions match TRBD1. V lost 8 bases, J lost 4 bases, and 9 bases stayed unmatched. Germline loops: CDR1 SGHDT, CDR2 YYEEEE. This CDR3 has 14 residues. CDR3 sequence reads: CARSGQGSADTQYF. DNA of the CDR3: TGTGCCAGAAGCGGACAGGGAAGCGCAGATACGCAGTATTTT. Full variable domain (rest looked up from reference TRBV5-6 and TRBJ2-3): DAGVTQSPTHLIKTRGQQVTLRCSPKSGHDTVSWYQQALGQGPQFIFQYYEEEERQRGNFPDRFSGHQFPNYSSELNVNALLLGDSALYLCARSGQGSADTQYFGPGTRLTVL.

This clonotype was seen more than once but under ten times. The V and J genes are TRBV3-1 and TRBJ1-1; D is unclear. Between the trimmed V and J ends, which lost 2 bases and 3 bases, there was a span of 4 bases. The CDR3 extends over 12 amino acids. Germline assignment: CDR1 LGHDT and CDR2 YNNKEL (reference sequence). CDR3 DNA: TGTGCCAGCAGCCAAAGTTACACTGAAGCTTTCTTT. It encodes CASSQSYTEAFF. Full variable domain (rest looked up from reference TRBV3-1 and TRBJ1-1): DTAVSQTPKYLVTQMGNDKSIKCEQNLGHDTMYWYKQDSKKFLKIMFSYNNKELIINETVPNRFSPKSPDKAHLNLHINSLELGDSAVYFCASSQSYTEAFFGQGTRLTVV.

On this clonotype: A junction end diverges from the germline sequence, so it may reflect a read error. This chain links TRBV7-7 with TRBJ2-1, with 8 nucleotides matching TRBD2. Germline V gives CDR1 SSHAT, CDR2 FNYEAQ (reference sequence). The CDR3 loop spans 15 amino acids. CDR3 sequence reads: CASSLAPGLENEQFF. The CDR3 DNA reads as TGTGCTAGCAGCTTAGCTCCGGGACTAGAAAATGAGCAGTTCTTC.

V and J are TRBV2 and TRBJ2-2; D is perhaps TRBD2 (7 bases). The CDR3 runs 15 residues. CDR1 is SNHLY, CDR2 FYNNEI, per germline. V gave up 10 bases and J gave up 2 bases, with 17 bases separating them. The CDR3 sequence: CATSAGGLNTGELFF. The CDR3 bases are TGTGCCACCTCAGCCGGGGGGCTTAACACCGGGGAGCTGTTTTTT.

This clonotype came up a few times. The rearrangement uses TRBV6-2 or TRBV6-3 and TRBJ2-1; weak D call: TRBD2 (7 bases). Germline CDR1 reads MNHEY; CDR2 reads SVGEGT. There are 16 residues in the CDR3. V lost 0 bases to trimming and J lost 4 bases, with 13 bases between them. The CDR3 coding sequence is TGTGCCAGCAGTTACTCTGGCGGGGGCCTTTACAATGAGCAGTTCTTC. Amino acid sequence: CASSYSGGGLYNEQFF.

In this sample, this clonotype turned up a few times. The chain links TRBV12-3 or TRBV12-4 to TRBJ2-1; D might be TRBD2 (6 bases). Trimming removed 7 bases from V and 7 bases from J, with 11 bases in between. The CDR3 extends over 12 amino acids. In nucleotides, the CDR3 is TGTGCCAGCATCAAAGGAGGGAATGAGCAGTTCTTC. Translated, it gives CASIKGGNEQFF.

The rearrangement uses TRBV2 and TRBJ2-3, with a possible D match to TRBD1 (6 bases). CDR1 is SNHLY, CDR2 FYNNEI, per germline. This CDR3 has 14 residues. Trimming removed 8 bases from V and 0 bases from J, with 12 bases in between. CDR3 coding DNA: TGTGCCAGCGCCGGGACAAGGAGCACAGATACGCAGTATTTT. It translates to CASAGTRSTDTQYF.

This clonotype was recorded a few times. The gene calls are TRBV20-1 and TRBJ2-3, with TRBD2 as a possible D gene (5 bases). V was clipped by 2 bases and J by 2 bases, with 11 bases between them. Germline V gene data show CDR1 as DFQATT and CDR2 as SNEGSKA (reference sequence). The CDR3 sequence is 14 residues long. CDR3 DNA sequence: TGCAGTGCTAGAAAGCGGACCTTCACAGATACGCAGTATTTT. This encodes CSARKRTFTDTQYF.

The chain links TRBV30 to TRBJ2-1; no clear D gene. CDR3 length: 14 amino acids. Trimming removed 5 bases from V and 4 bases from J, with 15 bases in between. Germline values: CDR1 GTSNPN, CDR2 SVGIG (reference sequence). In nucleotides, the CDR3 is TGTGCCTGGGGCGTTAACCTGGATTACAATGAGCAGTTCTTC. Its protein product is CAWGVNLDYNEQFF. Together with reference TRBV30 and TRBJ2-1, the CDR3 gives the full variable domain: SQTIHQWPATLVQPVGSPLSLECTVEGTSNPNLYWYRQAAGRGLQLLFYSVGIGQISSEVPQNLSASRPQDRQFILSSKKLLLSDSGFYLCAWGVNLDYNEQFFGPGTRLTVL.

The CDR3 is CASSPASFETQYF. CDR3 in DNA: TGCGCCAGCAGCCCGGCTAGCTTTGAGACCCAGTACTTC. V usage is TRBV5-1 and J usage is TRBJ2-5; tentative D call: TRBD2 (5 bases). This CDR3 comprises 13 residues. Germline V gene sequence: CDR1 SGHRS, CDR2 YFSETQ. The V gene lost 4 bases and the J gene lost 5 bases, with 12 bases spanning the gap. The full variable domain, completed using reference TRBV5-1 and TRBJ2-5, is KAGVTQTPRYLIKTRGQQVTLSCSPISGHRSVSWYQQTPGQGLQFLFEYFSETQRNKGNFPGRFSGRQFSNSRSEMNVSTLELGDSALYLCASSPASFETQYFGPGTRLLVL.

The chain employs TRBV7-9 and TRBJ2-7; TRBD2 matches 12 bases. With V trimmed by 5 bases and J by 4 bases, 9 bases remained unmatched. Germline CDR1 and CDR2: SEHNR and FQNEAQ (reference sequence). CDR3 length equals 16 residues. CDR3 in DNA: TGTGCCAGCAGCCCGAGACTAGCGGGAGAAACTTACGAGCAGTACTTC. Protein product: CASSPRLAGETYEQYF. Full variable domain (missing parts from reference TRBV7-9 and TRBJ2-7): DTGVSQNPRHKITKRGQNVTFRCDPISEHNRLYWYRQTLGQGPEFLTYFQNEAQLEKSRLLSDRFSAERPKGSFSTLEIQRTEQGDSAMYLCASSPRLAGETYEQYFGPGTRLTVT.

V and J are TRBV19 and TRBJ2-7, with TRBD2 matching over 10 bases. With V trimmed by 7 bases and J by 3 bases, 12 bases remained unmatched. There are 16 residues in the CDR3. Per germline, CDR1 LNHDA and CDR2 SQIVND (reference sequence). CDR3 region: CASTLGGGLAVYEQYF. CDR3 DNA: TGTGCCAGTACCCTTGGTGGCGGACTAGCGGTCTACGAGCAGTACTTC.

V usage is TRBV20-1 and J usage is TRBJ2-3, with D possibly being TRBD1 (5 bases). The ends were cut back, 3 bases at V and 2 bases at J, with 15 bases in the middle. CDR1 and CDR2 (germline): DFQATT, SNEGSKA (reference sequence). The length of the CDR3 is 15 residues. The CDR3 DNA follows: TGCAGTGCTAGCCCCATGACAGCTGTCACAGATACGCAGTATTTT. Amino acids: CSASPMTAVTDTQYF.

The CDR3 sequence is CASSSGTFDNEQFF. CDR3 sequence (DNA): TGCGCCAGCAGCTCCGGGACATTCGACAATGAGCAGTTCTTC. This chain uses TRBV5-1 with TRBJ2-1; D perhaps matches TRBD1 (6 bases). The CDR3 contains 14 residues. V lost 3 bases and J 5 bases, leaving 12 bases between the germline ends. Germline-derived CDR1 and CDR2 are SGHRS and YFSETQ. Complete variable domain (other parts from reference TRBV5-1 and TRBJ2-1): KAGVTQTPRYLIKTRGQQVTLSCSPISGHRSVSWYQQTPGQGLQFLFEYFSETQRNKGNFPGRFSGRQFSNSRSEMNVSTLELGDSALYLCASSSGTFDNEQFFGPGTRLTVL.

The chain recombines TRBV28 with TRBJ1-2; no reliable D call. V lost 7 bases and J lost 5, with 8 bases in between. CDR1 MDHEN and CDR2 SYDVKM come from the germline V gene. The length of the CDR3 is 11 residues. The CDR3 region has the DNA TGTGCCAGCAACTGGGGATATGGCTACACCTTC. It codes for CASNWGYGYTF.

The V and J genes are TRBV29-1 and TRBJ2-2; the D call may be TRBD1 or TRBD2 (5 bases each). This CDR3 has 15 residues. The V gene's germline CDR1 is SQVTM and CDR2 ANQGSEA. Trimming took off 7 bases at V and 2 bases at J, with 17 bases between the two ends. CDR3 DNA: TGCAGCGGGAAGTTCGGGACGGGCAACACCGGGGAGCTGTTTTTT. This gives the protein CSGKFGTGNTGELFF.